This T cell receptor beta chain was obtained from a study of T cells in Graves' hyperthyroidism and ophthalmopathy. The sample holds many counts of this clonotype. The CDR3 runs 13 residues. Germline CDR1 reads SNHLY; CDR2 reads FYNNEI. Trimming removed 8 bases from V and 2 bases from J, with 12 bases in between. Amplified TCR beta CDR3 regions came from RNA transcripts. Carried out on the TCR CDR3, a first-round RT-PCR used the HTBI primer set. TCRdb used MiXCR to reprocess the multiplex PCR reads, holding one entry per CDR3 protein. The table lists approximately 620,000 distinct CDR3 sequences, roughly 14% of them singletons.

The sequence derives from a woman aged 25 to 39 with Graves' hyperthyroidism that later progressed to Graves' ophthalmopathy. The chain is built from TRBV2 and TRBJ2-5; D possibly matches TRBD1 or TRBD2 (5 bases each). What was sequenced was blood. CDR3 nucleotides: TGTGCCAGCGAGGGACCCACACAAGAGACCCAGTACTTC. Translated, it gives CASEGPTQETQYF.